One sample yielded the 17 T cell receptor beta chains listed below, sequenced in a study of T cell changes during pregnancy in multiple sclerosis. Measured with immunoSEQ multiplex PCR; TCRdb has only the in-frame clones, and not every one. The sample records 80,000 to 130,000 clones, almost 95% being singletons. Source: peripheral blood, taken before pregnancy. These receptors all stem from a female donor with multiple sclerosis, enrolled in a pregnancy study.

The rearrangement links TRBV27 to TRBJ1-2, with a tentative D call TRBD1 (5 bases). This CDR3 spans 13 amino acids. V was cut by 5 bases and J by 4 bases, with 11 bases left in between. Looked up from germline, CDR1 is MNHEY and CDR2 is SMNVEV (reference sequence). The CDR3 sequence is CASSARGTYGYTF. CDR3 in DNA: TGTGCCAGCAGTGCCCGCGGGACCTATGGCTACACCTTC.

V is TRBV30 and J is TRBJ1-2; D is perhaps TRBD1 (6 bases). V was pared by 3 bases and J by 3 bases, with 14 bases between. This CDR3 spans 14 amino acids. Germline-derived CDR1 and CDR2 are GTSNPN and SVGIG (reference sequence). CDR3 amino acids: CAWSLQGGHYGYTF. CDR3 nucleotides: TGTGCCTGGAGCCTACAAGGGGGTCACTATGGCTACACCTTC.

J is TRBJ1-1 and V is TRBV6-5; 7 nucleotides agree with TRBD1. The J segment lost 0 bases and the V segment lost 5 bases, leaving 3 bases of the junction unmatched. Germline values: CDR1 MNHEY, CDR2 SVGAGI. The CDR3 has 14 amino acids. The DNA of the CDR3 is TGTGCCAGCAGTCCAACAGGGGTGAACACTGAAGCTTTCTTT. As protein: CASSPTGVNTEAFF.

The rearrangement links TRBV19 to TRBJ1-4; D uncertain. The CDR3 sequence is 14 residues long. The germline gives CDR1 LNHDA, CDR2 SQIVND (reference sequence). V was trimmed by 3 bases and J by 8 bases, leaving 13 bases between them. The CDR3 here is CASSIAGKGEKLFF. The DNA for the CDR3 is TGTGCCAGTAGTATCGCGGGGAAGGGCGAAAAACTGTTTTTT. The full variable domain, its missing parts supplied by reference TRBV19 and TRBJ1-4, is DGGITQSPKYLFRKEGQNVTLSCEQNLNHDAMYWYRQDPGQGLRLIYYSQIVNDFQKGDIAEGYSVSREKKESFPLTVTSAQKNPTAFYLCASSIAGKGEKLFFGSGTQLSVL.

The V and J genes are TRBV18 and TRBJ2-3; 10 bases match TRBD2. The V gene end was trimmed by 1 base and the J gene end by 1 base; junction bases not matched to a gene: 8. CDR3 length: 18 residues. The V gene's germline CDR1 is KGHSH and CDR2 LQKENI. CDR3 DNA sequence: TGTGCCAGCTCACCACTTAGGACTAGCGGCGTAGGCACAGATACGCAGTATTTT. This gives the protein CASSPLRTSGVGTDTQYF.

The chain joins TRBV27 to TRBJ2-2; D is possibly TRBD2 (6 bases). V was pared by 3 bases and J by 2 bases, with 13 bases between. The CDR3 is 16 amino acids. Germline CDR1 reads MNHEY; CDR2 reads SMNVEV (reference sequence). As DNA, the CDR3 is TGTGCCAGCAGTTTCGGGACTGGATTAAACACCGGGGAGCTGTTTTTT. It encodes CASSFGTGLNTGELFF.

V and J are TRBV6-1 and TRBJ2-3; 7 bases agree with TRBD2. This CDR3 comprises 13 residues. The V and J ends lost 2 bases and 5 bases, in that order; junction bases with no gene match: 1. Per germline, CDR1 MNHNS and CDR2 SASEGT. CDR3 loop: CASSEIAGDTQYF. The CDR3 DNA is TGTGCCAGCAGTGAAATAGCGGGAGATACGCAGTATTTT.

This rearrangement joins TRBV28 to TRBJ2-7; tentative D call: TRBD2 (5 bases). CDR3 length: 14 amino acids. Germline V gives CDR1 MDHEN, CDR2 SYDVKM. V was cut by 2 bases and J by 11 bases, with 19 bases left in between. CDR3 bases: TGTGCCAGCAGTTTAGGAGACCCTCTGTTGAGGGAGTACTTC. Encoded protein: CASSLGDPLLREYF.

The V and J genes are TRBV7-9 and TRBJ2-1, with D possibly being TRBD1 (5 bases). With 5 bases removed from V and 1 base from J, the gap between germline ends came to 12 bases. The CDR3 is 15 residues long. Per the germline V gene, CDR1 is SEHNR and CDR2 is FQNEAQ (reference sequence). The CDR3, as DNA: TGTGCCAGCAGCAAAGCAGGGTTTTCCTACAATGAGCAGTTCTTC. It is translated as CASSKAGFSYNEQFF. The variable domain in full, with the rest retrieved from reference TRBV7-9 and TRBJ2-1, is DTGVSQNPRHKITKRGQNVTFRCDPISEHNRLYWYRQTLGQGPEFLTYFQNEAQLEKSRLLSDRFSAERPKGSFSTLEIQRTEQGDSAMYLCASSKAGFSYNEQFFGPGTRLTVL.

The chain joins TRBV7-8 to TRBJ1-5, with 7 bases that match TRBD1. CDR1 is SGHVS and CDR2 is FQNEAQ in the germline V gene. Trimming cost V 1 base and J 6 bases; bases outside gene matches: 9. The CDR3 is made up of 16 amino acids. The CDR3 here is CASSLEMEGGPQPQHF. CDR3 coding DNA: TGTGCCAGCAGCTTAGAAATGGAAGGGGGCCCTCAGCCCCAGCATTTT.

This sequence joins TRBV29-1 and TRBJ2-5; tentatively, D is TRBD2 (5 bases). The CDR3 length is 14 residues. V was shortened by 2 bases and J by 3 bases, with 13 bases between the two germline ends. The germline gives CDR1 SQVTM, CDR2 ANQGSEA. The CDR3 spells CSVETPGIKETQYF. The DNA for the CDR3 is TGCAGCGTTGAAACCCCCGGGATTAAAGAGACCCAGTACTTC. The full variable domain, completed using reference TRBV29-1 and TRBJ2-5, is SAVISQKPSRDICQRGTSLTIQCQVDSQVTMMFWYRQQPGQSLTLIATANQGSEATYESGFVIDKFPISRPNLTFSTLTVSNMSPEDSSIYLCSVETPGIKETQYFGPGTRLLVL.

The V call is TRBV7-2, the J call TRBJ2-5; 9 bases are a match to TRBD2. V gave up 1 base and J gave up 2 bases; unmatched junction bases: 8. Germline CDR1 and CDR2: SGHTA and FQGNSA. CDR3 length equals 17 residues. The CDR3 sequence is CASSLGRLAALQETQYF. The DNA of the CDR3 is TGTGCCAGCAGCTTAGGGAGACTAGCGGCCTTACAAGAGACCCAGTACTTC.

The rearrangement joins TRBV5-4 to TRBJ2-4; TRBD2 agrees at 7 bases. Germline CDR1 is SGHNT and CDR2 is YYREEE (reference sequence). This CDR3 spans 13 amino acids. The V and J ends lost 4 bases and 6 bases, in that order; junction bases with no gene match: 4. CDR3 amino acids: CASSRGGRNIQYF. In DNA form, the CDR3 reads TGTGCCAGCAGCCGGGGAGGGAGAAACATTCAGTACTTC.

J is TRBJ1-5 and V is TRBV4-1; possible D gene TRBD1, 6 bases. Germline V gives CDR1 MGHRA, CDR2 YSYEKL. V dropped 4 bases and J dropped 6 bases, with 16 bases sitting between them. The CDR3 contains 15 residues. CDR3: CASSPGGGRGQPQHF. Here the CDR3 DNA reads TGCGCCAGCAGCCCCGGGGGGGGGCGGGGTCAGCCCCAGCATTTT.

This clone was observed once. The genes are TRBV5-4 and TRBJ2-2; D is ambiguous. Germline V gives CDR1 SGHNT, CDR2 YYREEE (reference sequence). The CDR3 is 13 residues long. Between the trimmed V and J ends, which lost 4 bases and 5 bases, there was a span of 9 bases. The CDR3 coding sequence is TGTGCCAGCAGCCCGCCGGGTACCGGGGAGCTGTTTTTT. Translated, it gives CASSPPGTGELFF.

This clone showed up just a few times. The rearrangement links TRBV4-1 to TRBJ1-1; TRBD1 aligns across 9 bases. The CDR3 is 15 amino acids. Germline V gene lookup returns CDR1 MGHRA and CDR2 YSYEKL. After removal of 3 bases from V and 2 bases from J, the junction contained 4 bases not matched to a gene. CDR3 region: CASSHGDRDNTEAFF. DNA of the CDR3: TGCGCCAGCAGCCACGGGGACAGGGATAACACTGAAGCTTTCTTT.

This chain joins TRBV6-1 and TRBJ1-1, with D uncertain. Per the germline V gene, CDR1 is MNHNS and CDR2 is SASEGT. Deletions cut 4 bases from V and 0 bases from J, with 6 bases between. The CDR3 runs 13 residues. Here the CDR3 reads CASSAAMNTEAFF. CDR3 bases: TGTGCCAGCAGTGCAGCTATGAACACTGAAGCTTTCTTT.